The sequence of this T cell receptor beta chain was determined in a study of Ad26.COV2.S vaccination and SARS-CoV-2 variants. Study details: Recipients of Ad26.COV2.S got it intramuscularly, once or twice 56 days apart.

The treatment was: around 19 received Ad26.COV2.S at low or high dose, single or two shots; about 5 received placebo; per-sample allocation not given. After the first vaccine or placebo injection, samples were drawn on day 63. Immunization relied on an Ad26 vector, which expressed Wuhan-strain SARS-CoV-2 spike. Profiling relied on immunoSEQ multiplex PCR, and the TCRdb table lists in-frame clones only, not all of them. The sample lists roughly 320,000 clones; 86% were seen once. A few counts support this clone. In germline, CDR1 is SNHLY, CDR2 FYNNEI. V was pared by 5 bases and J by 5 bases, with 22 bases between. The length of the CDR3 is 17 residues.

Here the sequenced sample was peripheral blood, taken in a trial of Ad26.COV2.S vaccine versus placebo. This sequence was found in a person between 18 and 65 years old who received the Ad26.COV2.S COVID-19 vaccine or a placebo. V usage is TRBV2 and J usage is TRBJ1-5; D gene unclear. The CDR3 here is CASSSKGRDSVYQPQHF. CDR3 DNA sequence: TGTGCCAGCAGTTCAAAAGGAAGAGATTCGGTGTATCAGCCCCAGCATTTT.